This T cell receptor (beta chain) was recorded in a study of regulatory T cells in long-lasting Graves disease. Study at large: For under 3 months, newly diagnosed Graves' patients had been taking antithyroid drugs.

Combining iRepertoire HTBI primers with Arm-PCR of CDR3 regions, the authors built TCR beta libraries. Authors' analysis steps: Throughout the samples, researchers identified 60 to 70 TRBV and about 15 TRBJ segments. TCRdb redid the calling of the multiplex PCR reads with MiXCR, one entry per CDR3 protein. What appears here as the V and J calls and clone size reflects TCRdb's work, not the paper's. Counted here are about 540,000 distinct CDR3 sequences, roughly 13% occurring once; the ten biggest clones make up roughly a tenth. Stated time point: newly diagnosed GD, antithyroid drugs for less than 3 months. Making the TCR library involved RNA that had been extracted from PBMCs. EDTA tubes collected approximately 10 milliliters of peripheral blood. These data were likewise used in another study, on T cells in Graves' hyperthyroidism and ophthalmopathy.

The TCR sequence derives from a man aged 25-40 years with Graves disease. Sample: peripheral blood mononuclear cells (PBMCs), taken at new diagnosis, from a patient treated with antithyroid drugs.

The CDR3 DNA reads as TGTGCCAGCAGCTTAGAGGCCTCAAGCGGCTCACCCCTCCACTTT. Translated: CASSLEASSGSPLHF. The chain is built from TRBV13 and TRBJ1-6; D is unclear. Germline CDR1 is PRHDT and CDR2 is FYEKMQ (reference sequence). The CDR3 loop spans 15 amino acids. Between the trimmed V and J ends, which lost 1 base and 10 bases, there was a span of 14 bases.